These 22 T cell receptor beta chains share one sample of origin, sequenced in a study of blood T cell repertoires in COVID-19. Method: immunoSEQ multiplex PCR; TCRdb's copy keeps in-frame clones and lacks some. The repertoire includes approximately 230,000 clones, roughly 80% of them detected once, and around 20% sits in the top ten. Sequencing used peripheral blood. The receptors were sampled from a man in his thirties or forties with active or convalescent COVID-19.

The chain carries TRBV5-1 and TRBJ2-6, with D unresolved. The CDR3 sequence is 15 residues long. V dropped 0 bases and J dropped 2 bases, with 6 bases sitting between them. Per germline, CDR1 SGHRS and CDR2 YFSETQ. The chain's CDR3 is CASSLGETGANVLTF. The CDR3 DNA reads TGCGCCAGCAGCTTGGGCGAGACTGGGGCCAACGTCCTGACTTTC.

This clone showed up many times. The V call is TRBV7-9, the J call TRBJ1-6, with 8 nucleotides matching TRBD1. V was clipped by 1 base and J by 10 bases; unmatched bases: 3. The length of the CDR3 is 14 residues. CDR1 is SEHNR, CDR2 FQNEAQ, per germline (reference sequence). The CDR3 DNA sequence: TGTGCCAGCAGCTTAGGGACAGGGTCCTCACCCCTCCACTTT. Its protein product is CASSLGTGSSPLHF.

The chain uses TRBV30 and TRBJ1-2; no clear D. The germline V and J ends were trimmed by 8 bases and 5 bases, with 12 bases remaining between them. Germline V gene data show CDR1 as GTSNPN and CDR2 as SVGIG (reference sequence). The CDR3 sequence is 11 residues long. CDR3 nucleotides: TGTGCCCGGGATGAGGGATATGGCTACACCTTC. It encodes CARDEGYGYTF.

The CDR3 DNA reads as TGCGCCAGCAGCCTGGACGGGATAAATCAGCCCCAGCATTTT. Translating it yields CASSLDGINQPQHF. The J gene is TRBJ1-5, the V gene TRBV5-1, with D unresolved. The V and J ends lost 4 bases and 4 bases respectively, with 12 bases between them. The germline gives CDR1 SGHRS, CDR2 YFSETQ. The CDR3 runs 14 residues.

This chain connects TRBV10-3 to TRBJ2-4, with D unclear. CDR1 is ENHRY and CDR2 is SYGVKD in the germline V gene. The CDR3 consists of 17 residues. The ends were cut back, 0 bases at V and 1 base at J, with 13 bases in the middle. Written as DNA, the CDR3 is TGTGCCATCAGTGAGTCGGGTCCAATCAGGGCCAAAAACATTCAGTACTTC. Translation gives CAISESGPIRAKNIQYF.

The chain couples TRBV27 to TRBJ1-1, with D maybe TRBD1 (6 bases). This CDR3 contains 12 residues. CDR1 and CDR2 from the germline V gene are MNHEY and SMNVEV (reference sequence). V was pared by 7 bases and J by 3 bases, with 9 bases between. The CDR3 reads CASKKGDTEAFF. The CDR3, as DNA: TGTGCCAGCAAAAAGGGGGACACTGAAGCTTTCTTT.

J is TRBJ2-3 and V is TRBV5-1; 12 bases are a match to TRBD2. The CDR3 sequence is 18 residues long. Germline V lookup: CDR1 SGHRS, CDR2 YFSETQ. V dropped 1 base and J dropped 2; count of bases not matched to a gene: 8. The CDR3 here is CASSLSRTSGEITDTQYF. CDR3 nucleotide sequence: TGCGCCAGCAGCTTGAGTAGGACTAGCGGGGAGATCACAGATACGCAGTATTTT.

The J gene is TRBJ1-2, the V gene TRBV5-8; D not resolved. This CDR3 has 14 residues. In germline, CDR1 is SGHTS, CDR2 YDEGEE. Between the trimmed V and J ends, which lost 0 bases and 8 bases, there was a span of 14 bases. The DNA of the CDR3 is TGTGCCAGCAGCTTGGAACCTTTGGAGGAGGGCTACACCTTC. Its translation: CASSLEPLEEGYTF.

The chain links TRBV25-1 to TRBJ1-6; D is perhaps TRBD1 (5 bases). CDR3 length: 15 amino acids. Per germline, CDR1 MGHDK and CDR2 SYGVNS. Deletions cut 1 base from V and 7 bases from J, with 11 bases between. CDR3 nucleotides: TGTGCCAGCAGTGAATTTAAGGGGCGAAATTCACCCCTCCACTTT. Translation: CASSEFKGRNSPLHF.

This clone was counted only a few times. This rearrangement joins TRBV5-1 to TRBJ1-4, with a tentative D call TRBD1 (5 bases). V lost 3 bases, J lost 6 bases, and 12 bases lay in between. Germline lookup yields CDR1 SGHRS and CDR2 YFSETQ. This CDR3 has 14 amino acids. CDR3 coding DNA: TGCGCCAGCAGCTCTGGCCCGGGGGATGAAAAACTGTTTTTT. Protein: CASSSGPGDEKLFF.

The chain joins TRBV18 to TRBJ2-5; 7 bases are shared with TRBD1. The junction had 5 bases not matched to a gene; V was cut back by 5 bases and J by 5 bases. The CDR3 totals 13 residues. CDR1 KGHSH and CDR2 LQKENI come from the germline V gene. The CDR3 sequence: CASSDRVSETQYF. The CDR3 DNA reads TGTGCCAGCTCAGACAGGGTATCGGAGACCCAGTACTTC.

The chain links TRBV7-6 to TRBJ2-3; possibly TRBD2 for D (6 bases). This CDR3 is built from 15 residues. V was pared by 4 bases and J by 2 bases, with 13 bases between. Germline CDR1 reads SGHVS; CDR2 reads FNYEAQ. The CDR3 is CASSSSGLFTDTQYF. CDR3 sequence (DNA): TGTGCCAGCAGCTCCAGCGGGTTATTCACAGATACGCAGTATTTT.

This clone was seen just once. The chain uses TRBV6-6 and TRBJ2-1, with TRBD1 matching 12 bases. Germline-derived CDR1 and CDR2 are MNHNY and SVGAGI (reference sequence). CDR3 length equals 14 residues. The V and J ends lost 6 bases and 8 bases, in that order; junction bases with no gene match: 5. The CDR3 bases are TGTGCCAGCAGCCCTGGGACAGGGGGCTATGAGCAGTTCTTC. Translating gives CASSPGTGGYEQFF.

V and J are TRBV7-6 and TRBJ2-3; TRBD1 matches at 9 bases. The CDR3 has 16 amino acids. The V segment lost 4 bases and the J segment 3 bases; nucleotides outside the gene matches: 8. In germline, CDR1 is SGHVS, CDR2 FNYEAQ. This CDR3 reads CASSWPGQGKTDTQYF. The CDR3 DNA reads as TGTGCCAGCAGCTGGCCGGGACAGGGAAAGACAGATACGCAGTATTTT.

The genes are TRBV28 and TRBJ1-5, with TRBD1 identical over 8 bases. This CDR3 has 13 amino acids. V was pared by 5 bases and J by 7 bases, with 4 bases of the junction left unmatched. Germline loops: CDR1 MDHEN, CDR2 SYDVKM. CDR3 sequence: CASSGQGWQPQHF. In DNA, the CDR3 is TGTGCCAGCAGTGGACAGGGCTGGCAGCCCCAGCATTTT.

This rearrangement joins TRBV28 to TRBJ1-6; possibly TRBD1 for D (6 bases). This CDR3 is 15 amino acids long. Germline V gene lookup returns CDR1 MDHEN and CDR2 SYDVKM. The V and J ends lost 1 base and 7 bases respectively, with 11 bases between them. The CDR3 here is CASSLFDRSNSPLHF. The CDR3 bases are TGTGCCAGCAGTTTATTCGACAGGAGCAATTCACCCCTCCACTTT.

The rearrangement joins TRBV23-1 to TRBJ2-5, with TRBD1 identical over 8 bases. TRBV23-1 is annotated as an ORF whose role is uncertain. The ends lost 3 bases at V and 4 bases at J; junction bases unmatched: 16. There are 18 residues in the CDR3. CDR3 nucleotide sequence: TGCGCCAGCAGTCATTCGATCTGGACAGGGTGGGATCGAGAGACCCAGTACTTC. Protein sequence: CASSHSIWTGWDRETQYF.

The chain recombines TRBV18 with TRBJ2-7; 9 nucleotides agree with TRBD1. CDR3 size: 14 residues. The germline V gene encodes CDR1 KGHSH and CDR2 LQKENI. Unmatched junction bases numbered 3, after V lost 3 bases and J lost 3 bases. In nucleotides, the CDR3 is TGTGCCAGCTCACCCTCGGACAGGGGCTACGAGCAGTACTTC. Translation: CASSPSDRGYEQYF.

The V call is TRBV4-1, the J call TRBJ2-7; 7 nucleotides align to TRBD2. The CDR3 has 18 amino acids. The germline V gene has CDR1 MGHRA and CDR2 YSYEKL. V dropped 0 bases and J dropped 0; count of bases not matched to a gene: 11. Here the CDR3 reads CASSQDLFSSGISYEQYF. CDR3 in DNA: TGCGCCAGCAGCCAAGATCTCTTTTCTAGCGGAATCTCCTACGAGCAGTACTTC.

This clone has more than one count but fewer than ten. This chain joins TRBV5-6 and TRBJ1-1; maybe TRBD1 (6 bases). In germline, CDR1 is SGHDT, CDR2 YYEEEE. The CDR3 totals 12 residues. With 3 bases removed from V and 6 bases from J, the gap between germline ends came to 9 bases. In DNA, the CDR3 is TGTGCCAGCAGCTATCAGGGGCCTGAAGCTTTCTTT. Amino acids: CASSYQGPEAFF.

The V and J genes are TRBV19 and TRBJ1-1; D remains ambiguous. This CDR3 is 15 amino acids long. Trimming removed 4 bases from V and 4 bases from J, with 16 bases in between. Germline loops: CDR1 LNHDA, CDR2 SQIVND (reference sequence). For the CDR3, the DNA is TGTGCCAGTAGTACAGGCACCGTATTGACCACTGAAGCTTTCTTT. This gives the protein CASSTGTVLTTEAFF.

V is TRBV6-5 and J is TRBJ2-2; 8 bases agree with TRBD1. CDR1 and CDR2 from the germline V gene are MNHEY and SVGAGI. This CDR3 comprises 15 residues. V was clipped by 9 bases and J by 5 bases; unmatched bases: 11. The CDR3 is CASHYDRGRTGELFF. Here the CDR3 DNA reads TGTGCCAGTCACTACGACAGGGGACGGACCGGGGAGCTGTTTTTT.